What follows is one T cell receptor (beta chain) and its context. The data belong to a study of T-cell memory formation after mild COVID-19. The V end lost 3 bases, the J end lost 6 bases, and 7 bases lay between the germline ends. The CDR3 spans 12 residues. Germline lookup yields CDR1 MDHEN and CDR2 SYDVKM. MiXCR, applied by TCRdb to the 5' RACE reads, yields one record per CDR3 protein. This table has around 200,000 distinct CDR3 sequences, around a sixth appearing once. This clonotype was sampled from a man between 18 and 35 years old who had mild COVID-19 (a few samples of this study predate the infection). Cell type and time point are not known. The genes are TRBV28 and TRBJ2-3, with a weak D call TRBD2 (5 bases). The sample consisted of PBMCs or a T cell subset sorted from them (not recorded which). Written as DNA, the CDR3 is TGTGCCAGCAGTTTCAGGAGGGATACGCAGTATTTT. It translates to CASSFRRDTQYF.